These T cell receptor beta chains were read from a single sample in a study of T cell responses to AZD1222 COVID-19 vaccine. Sequencing used immunoSEQ multiplex PCR; TCRdb keeps in-frame clones, though not all of them. The sample has over 100,000 clones, 80% to 90% seen once. The sequenced sample was peripheral blood, obtained on day 0 of AZD1222 vaccination. The receptors were gathered from an adult in good health. CDR3s include the opening cysteine and the closing phenylalanine or tryptophan. Fields, in order: D gene, J gene, V gene, clone size, CDR3 protein, CDR3 DNA. The D gene is left open where the match is weak. Size is omitted from some rows. Given values are once, few, many or a class for expanded clones.

TRBD2,TRBJ2-1,TRBV9,-,CASSLMPLAGPNEQFF,TGTGCCAGCAGCCTAATGCCACTAGCGGGCCCTAATGAGCAGTTCTTC
-,TRBJ2-3,TRBV5-4,-,CASSSPGSTDTQYF,TGTGCCAGCAGCTCCCCCGGGAGCACAGATACGCAGTATTTT
-,TRBJ2-7,TRBV5-5,-,CASSITGVGEQYF,TGTGCCAGCAGCATAACGGGGGTCGGAGAGCAGTACTTC
TRBD1,TRBJ1-1,TRBV6-1,-,CASSERPTGWNTEAFF,TGTGCCAGCAGTGAAAGACCGACAGGGTGGAACACTGAAGCTTTCTTT
-,TRBJ2-4,TRBV21-1,-,CASSSRDREFLAKNIQYF,TGTGCCAGCAGCTCCCGGGACAGGGAATTTCTAGCCAAAAACATTCAGTACTTC
-,TRBJ2-6,TRBV6-5,once,CASSYAGANVLTF,TGTGCCAGCAGTTACGCTGGGGCCAACGTCCTGACTTTC
-,TRBJ1-4,TRBV29-1,-,CSVEDNSNEKLFF,TGCAGCGTTGAAGACAACAGCAATGAAAAACTGTTTTTT
TRBD2,TRBJ2-7,TRBV7-2,-,CASSASSGGARSEQYF,TGTGCCAGCAGCGCATCTAGCGGGGGGGCCCGTTCCGAGCAGTACTTC
-,TRBJ1-1,TRBV25-1,-,CASSKSGNTEAFF,TGTGCCAGCAGTAAATCAGGGAACACTGAAGCTTTCTTT
-,TRBJ2-2,TRBV9,-,CASSVKLSPMGTGELFF,TGTGCCAGCAGCGTAAAATTGTCGCCGATGGGCACCGGGGAGCTGTTTTTT
TRBD1,TRBJ1-6,TRBV6-5,-,CASTLNRGGSPLHF,TGTGCCAGCACCTTAAACAGGGGTGGTTCACCCCTCCACTTT
-,TRBJ1-4,TRBV28,once,CASSLWGEREKLFF,TGTGCCAGCAGTTTATGGGGGGAGCGAGAAAAACTGTTTTTT
-,TRBJ2-5,TRBV29-1,-,CSVVGHRERQETQYF,TGCAGCGTTGTGGGTCACAGGGAGCGACAAGAGACCCAGTACTTC
-,TRBJ2-7,TRBV5-1,-,CASSLTGSGGEQYF,TGCGCCAGCAGCTTGACAGGGAGTGGGGGCGAGCAGTACTTC
-,TRBJ2-3,TRBV5-1,-,CASKDGSSTDTQYF,TGCGCCAGCAAGGACGGCTCTAGCACAGATACGCAGTATTTT
-,TRBJ2-4,TRBV5-1,-,CASSLGQQENIQYF,TGCGCCAGCAGCTTGGGCCAACAGGAAAACATTCAGTACTTC
TRBD2,TRBJ2-5,TRBV18,once,CASFPLAGGPLGETQYF,TGTGCCAGCTTCCCGCTAGCGGGGGGGCCCCTCGGAGAGACCCAGTACTTC
-,TRBJ1-2,TRBV7-8,-,CASSGRRGEVNGYTF,TGTGCCAGCAGCGGCCGCCGGGGTGAGGTTAATGGCTACACCTTC